The 32 T cell receptor beta chains below all came from one sample that was sequenced in a study of blood T cell repertoires in COVID-19. Using immunoSEQ multiplex PCR, the repertoire was profiled, and TCRdb retains in-frame clones only, with some absent. The sample yields under 350,000 clones, about nine tenths seen once. Sample: peripheral blood. Receptor source: a woman aged 25 to 45 with COVID-19, enrolled during active disease.

V usage is TRBV6-1 and J usage is TRBJ1-2, with TRBD1 identical over 8 bases. The CDR3 runs to 15 residues. CDR1 MNHNS and CDR2 SASEGT come from the germline V gene. The J segment lost 2 bases and the V segment lost 2 bases, leaving 4 bases of the junction unmatched. DNA for the CDR3: TGTGCCAGCAGTGAACAGGGGGCAGGCAACTATGGCTACACCTTC. Translating it yields CASSEQGAGNYGYTF.

The gene calls are TRBV2 and TRBJ1-1; no reliable D call. V was clipped by 4 bases and J by 2 bases, with 8 bases between them. The germline V gene has CDR1 SNHLY and CDR2 FYNNEI. The CDR3 covers 13 residues. This CDR3 is CASSVAINTEAFF. In DNA, the CDR3 is TGTGCCAGCAGTGTAGCTATAAACACTGAAGCTTTCTTT.

The chain links TRBV10-2 to TRBJ2-7; D might be TRBD1 (6 bases). CDR1 is WSHSY, CDR2 SAAADI, per germline. This CDR3 contains 12 residues. Trimming removed 5 bases at V and 4 bases at J, with 9 bases between. The CDR3 sequence: CASSQGSYEQYV. For the CDR3, the DNA is TGCGCCAGCAGTCAGGGGAGTTACGAGCAGTACGTC.

This clone was observed once. The V gene is TRBV7-9, the J gene TRBJ1-2; TRBD1 matches at 7 bases. The CDR3 sequence is 15 residues long. The ends lost 5 bases at V and 5 bases at J; junction bases unmatched: 11. Germline CDR1 SEHNR, CDR2 FQNEAQ (reference sequence). The CDR3 coding sequence is TGTGCCAGCAGCATCCCACAGGGGCGGGCTTATGGCTACACCTTC. This encodes CASSIPQGRAYGYTF.

This chain links TRBV6-1 with TRBJ1-5, with 11 bases identical to TRBD1. V trimming: 4 bases; J trimming: 4 bases; junction bases outside the gene matches: 15. The CDR3 length is 19 residues. Germline values: CDR1 MNHNS, CDR2 SASEGT. In nucleotides, the CDR3 is TGTGCCAGCAGTGTCAGACCCCGGGGAGGGACAGGGGGGAATCAGCCCCAGCATTTT. Protein sequence: CASSVRPRGGTGGNQPQHF.

The chain carries TRBV30 and TRBJ1-1; 7 bases fit TRBD1. The CDR3 consists of 13 residues. With V trimmed by 7 bases and J by 4 bases, 9 bases remained unmatched. Germline loops: CDR1 GTSNPN, CDR2 SVGIG (reference sequence). Written as DNA, the CDR3 is TGTGCCTTCTCAAGGGGGCTCGGCACTGAAGCTTTCTTT. Encoded protein: CAFSRGLGTEAFF.

V is TRBV7-9 and J is TRBJ1-6; D is unclear. Germline-derived CDR1 and CDR2 are SEHNR and FQNEAQ (reference sequence). This CDR3 region has 14 residues. V gave up 3 bases and J gave up 4 bases, with 7 bases separating them. CDR3 sequence: CASSLGRYNSPLHF. The DNA for the CDR3 is TGTGCCAGCAGCTTGGGCCGATATAATTCACCCCTCCACTTT.

The genes are TRBV6-5 and TRBJ1-2, with TRBD1 matching 8 bases. Per germline, CDR1 MNHEY and CDR2 SVGAGI. Trimming at V came to 6 bases and at J to 3 bases, leaving 6 bases not matched to a gene. The CDR3 totals 14 residues. CDR3 protein: CASSRTGWDYGYTF. CDR3 nucleotide sequence: TGTGCCAGCAGCCGGACAGGGTGGGACTATGGCTACACCTTC.

The V and J genes are TRBV6-1 and TRBJ1-3; D possibly corresponds to TRBD1 (5 bases). CDR3 length: 16 residues. Per the germline V gene, CDR1 is MNHNS and CDR2 is SASEGT. Trimming stripped 4 bases from V and 2 bases from J, with 15 bases between. The CDR3 here is CASSGGRALAGNTIYF. The CDR3 DNA follows: TGTGCCAGCAGTGGGGGGAGGGCCCTGGCTGGAAACACCATATATTTT.

The rearrangement joins TRBV5-5 to TRBJ1-1; possible D gene TRBD1, 5 bases. Trimming stripped 3 bases from V and 6 bases from J, with 15 bases between. This CDR3 is built from 14 residues. Germline values: CDR1 SGHKS, CDR2 YYEKEE (reference sequence). The CDR3 is CASSWRGGTSEAFF. CDR3 nucleotides: TGTGCCAGCAGCTGGAGGGGTGGGACCTCTGAAGCTTTCTTT. The entire variable domain, with the rest obtained from reference TRBV5-5 and TRBJ1-1, is as follows: DAGVTQSPTHLIKTRGQQVTLRCSPISGHKSVSWYQQVLGQGPQFIFQYYEKEERGRGNFPDRFSARQFPNYSSELNVNALLLGDSALYLCASSWRGGTSEAFFGQGTRLTVV.

V usage is TRBV12-3 or TRBV12-4 and J usage is TRBJ2-1; 15 nucleotides align to TRBD2. V was clipped by 6 bases and J by 10 bases; unmatched bases: 1. CDR3 length equals 13 residues. The DNA for the CDR3 is TGTGCCAGCAGCGGACTAGCGGGGGGGGAGCAGTTCTTC. The encoded protein is CASSGLAGGEQFF.

V usage is TRBV24-1 and J usage is TRBJ2-2; possible D gene TRBD2, 6 bases. The germline V gene has CDR1 KGHDR and CDR2 SFDVKD. The CDR3 consists of 18 residues. V was clipped by 5 bases and J by 6 bases, with 24 bases between them. The CDR3, as DNA: TGTGCCACCAGTGGCTCCCCGGGCGGGACGGGGCTGGCCGGGGAGCTGTTTTTT. It specifies CATSGSPGGTGLAGELFF.

This sequence joins TRBV7-8 and TRBJ2-7, with TRBD2 as a possible D gene (6 bases). Germline V gives CDR1 SGHVS, CDR2 FQNEAQ. Trimming took 5 bases from V and 6 from J, leaving 14 bases between them. CDR3 length: 13 amino acids. In nucleotides, the CDR3 is TGTGCCAGCAGCCCTGGACGGGACTCCGAGCAGTACTTC. Protein: CASSPGRDSEQYF.

The CDR3 nucleotides read TGTGCCAGCAGCTTACGAACAGGGAACGAGCAGTACTTC. Translation: CASSLRTGNEQYF. J is TRBJ2-7 and V is TRBV7-9; tentatively, D is TRBD1 (6 bases). The V gene lost 2 bases and the J gene lost 5 bases, with 10 bases spanning the gap. This CDR3 is built from 13 residues. Germline V gene lookup returns CDR1 SEHNR and CDR2 FQNEAQ (reference sequence).

The chain has TRBV5-6 and TRBJ1-2; D remains ambiguous. The germline gives CDR1 SGHDT, CDR2 YYEEEE. The V end was cut by 1 base, the J end by 8 bases, with 6 bases between. The CDR3 contains 11 residues. For the CDR3, the DNA is TGTGCCAGCAGCTTGCAGGCCGGCTACACCTTC. Translation: CASSLQAGYTF.

The V gene is TRBV18, the J gene TRBJ2-1, with TRBD2 as a possible D gene (7 bases). Germline CDR1 and CDR2: KGHSH and LQKENI. The CDR3 has 15 amino acids. V gave up 2 bases and J gave up 9 bases, with 17 bases separating them. This chain's CDR3 is CASSPGAGALGEQFF. The DNA for the CDR3 is TGTGCCAGCTCACCAGGGGCGGGGGCCCTTGGTGAGCAGTTCTTC.

This sequence joins TRBV7-2 and TRBJ2-1, with 8 bases matching TRBD2. The germline CDR1 and CDR2 sequences are SGHTA and FQGNSA. The CDR3 extends over 15 amino acids. Trimming cost V 5 bases and J 7 bases; bases outside gene matches: 10. DNA of the CDR3: TGTGCCAGCAGCCCCGGGGGGGCGGGGGGAAATGAGCAGTTCTTC. It is translated as CASSPGGAGGNEQFF.

The gene calls are TRBV2 and TRBJ2-1, with 7 bases lining up with TRBD1. CDR1 and CDR2 (germline): SNHLY, FYNNEI. The CDR3 covers 15 residues. The J segment lost 8 bases and the V segment lost 2 bases, leaving 9 bases of the junction unmatched. The CDR3 sequence: CASSEKTGLIHEQFF. CDR3 sequence (DNA): TGTGCCAGCAGTGAAAAGACAGGGTTGATACATGAGCAGTTCTTC. Full variable domain (remainder filled in from reference TRBV2 and TRBJ2-1): EPEVTQTPSHQVTQMGQEVILRCVPISNHLYFYWYRQILGQKVEFLVSFYNNEISEKSEIFDDQFSVERPDGSNFTLKIRSTKLEDSAMYFCASSEKTGLIHEQFFGPGTRLTVL.

The chain has TRBV10-2 and TRBJ1-1; D is unclear. In germline, CDR1 is WSHSY, CDR2 SAAADI. The CDR3 contains 14 residues. Trimming removed 4 bases from V and 1 base from J, with 10 bases in between. CDR3 in amino acids: CASSVWGGNTEAFF. The CDR3 DNA is TGCGCCAGCAGTGTGTGGGGAGGGAACACTGAAGCTTTCTTT.

V and J are TRBV5-1 and TRBJ1-6; 9 positions agree with TRBD1. The CDR3 consists of 15 residues. The germline V gene encodes CDR1 SGHRS and CDR2 YFSETQ. V was clipped by 3 bases and J by 10 bases; unmatched bases: 8. In DNA form, the CDR3 reads TGCGCCAGCAGCTGGGTGGGACAGGGTTGGTCACCCCTCCACTTT. Residues: CASSWVGQGWSPLHF. The complete variable domain, with remaining parts taken from reference TRBV5-1 and TRBJ1-6, reads KAGVTQTPRYLIKTRGQQVTLSCSPISGHRSVSWYQQTPGQGLQFLFEYFSETQRNKGNFPGRFSGRQFSNSRSEMNVSTLELGDSALYLCASSWVGQGWSPLHFGNGTRLTVT.

The chain carries TRBV7-2 and TRBJ2-1; TRBD1 matches 7 bases. J gave up 7 bases and V 5 bases, and 14 bases lay outside the gene matches. This CDR3 is 16 amino acids long. The germline gives CDR1 SGHTA, CDR2 FQGNSA. DNA for the CDR3: TGTGCCAGCAGCCCCCCCTGGGGTAGGGGGCTTAATGAGCAGTTCTTC. It yields the protein CASSPPWGRGLNEQFF.

This chain links TRBV15 with TRBJ1-2; D may be TRBD1 (5 bases). The V gene's germline CDR1 is LNHNV and CDR2 YYDKDF (reference sequence). Trimming removed 0 bases from V and 4 bases from J, with 9 bases in between. The CDR3 sequence is 14 residues long. CDR3 loop: CATSRDRAFYGYTF. As DNA, the CDR3 is TGTGCCACCAGCAGAGACAGGGCCTTCTATGGCTACACCTTC.

The rearrangement uses TRBV2 and TRBJ1-5; TRBD1 matches 8 bases. The CDR3 length is 14 residues. V shed 6 bases and J 5 bases; nucleotides not matched to a gene: 6. From germline, CDR1 is SNHLY and CDR2 FYNNEI. The CDR3 DNA sequence: TGTGCCAGCAGACTCGACAGGGGTGATCAGCCCCAGCATTTT. Translated: CASRLDRGDQPQHF.

The V gene is TRBV18, the J gene TRBJ2-5; TRBD1 matches 9 bases. The CDR3 consists of 15 residues. Germline loops: CDR1 KGHSH, CDR2 LQKENI. V was pared by 6 bases and J by 6 bases, with 11 bases of the junction left unmatched. CDR3 nucleotides: TGTGCCAGCTCGCTTCAGGGACAGGGTGTGAAGACCCAGTACTTC. Translated: CASSLQGQGVKTQYF.

The J gene is TRBJ1-2, the V gene TRBV7-8; 9 bases map to TRBD1. V shed 5 bases, J shed 5 bases, and the junction held 6 bases outside the gene matches. There are 14 residues in the CDR3. CDR1 is SGHVS, CDR2 FQNEAQ, per germline. This CDR3 is CASSRDRVEYGYTF. The CDR3 nucleotides are TGTGCCAGCAGCAGGGACAGGGTCGAATATGGCTACACCTTC. The whole variable domain, remainder taken from reference TRBV7-8 and TRBJ1-2, is GAGVSQSPRYKVAKRGQDVALRCDPISGHVSLFWYQQALGQGPEFLTYFQNEAQLDKSGLPSDRFFAERPEGSVSTLKIQRTQQEDSAVYLCASSRDRVEYGYTFGSGTRLTVV.

The rearrangement joins TRBV18 to TRBJ2-7; unclear D gene. The V end was cut by 3 bases, the J end by 3 bases, with 6 bases between. Per the germline V gene, CDR1 is KGHSH and CDR2 is LQKENI. The CDR3 spans 12 residues. The CDR3 here is CASSPGSYEQYV. CDR3 sequence (DNA): TGTGCCAGCTCACCGGGCAGCTACGAGCAGTACGTC.

V gene TRBV6-2 or TRBV6-3 combines with J gene TRBJ1-2; no definite D call. CDR3 length: 12 residues. CDR1 is MNHEY and CDR2 is SVGEGT in the germline V gene. Trimming left V 5 bases short and J 7 bases short, with 11 bases between. The CDR3 region has the DNA TGTGCCAGCAGTCCCGGTCCGGGTGGCTACACCTTC. It yields the protein CASSPGPGGYTF.

This clone was recorded only once. The rearrangement uses TRBV29-1 and TRBJ2-1; D is uncertain. The germline V gene has CDR1 SQVTM and CDR2 ANQGSEA. The V end was cut by 6 bases, the J end by 4 bases, with 13 bases between. CDR3 length: 13 amino acids. CDR3 bases: TGCAGCGTAAATACCCCTACGTACAATGAGCAGTTCTTC. It yields the protein CSVNTPTYNEQFF.

This chain joins TRBV3-1 (or the pseudogene TRBV3-2) and TRBJ2-3; maybe TRBD1 (6 bases). The CDR3 contains 18 residues. From germline, CDR1 is LGHDT and CDR2 YNNKEL (reference sequence). Trimming cost V 0 bases and J 4 bases, with 20 bases left between them. In DNA, the CDR3 is TGTGCCAGCAGCCAAGATCAAGGTGGCCTAGCAGGGGCAGATACGCAGTATTTT. Translation: CASSQDQGGLAGADTQYF.

The chain has TRBV5-1 and TRBJ2-5, with 12 nucleotides matching TRBD2. The junction had 6 bases not matched to a gene; V was cut back by 4 bases and J by 2 bases. The CDR3 spans 16 residues. Per the germline V gene, CDR1 is SGHRS and CDR2 is YFSETQ. Here the CDR3 reads CASSPSLAGGQETQYF. The CDR3 DNA is TGCGCCAGCAGCCCATCACTAGCGGGGGGTCAAGAGACCCAGTACTTC.

CDR3 amino acids: CAEGAGNQPQHF. CDR3 in DNA: TGTGCCGAGGGGGCTGGCAATCAGCCCCAGCATTTT. The rearrangement uses TRBV30 and TRBJ1-5; TRBD1 agrees at 7 bases. The CDR3 covers 12 residues. Per germline, CDR1 GTSNPN and CDR2 SVGIG (reference sequence). V dropped 8 bases and J dropped 2; count of bases not matched to a gene: 3.

This chain joins TRBV5-6 and TRBJ1-2; unclear D gene. Deletions cut 1 base from V and 6 bases from J, with 13 bases between. There are 14 residues in the CDR3. Germline V gene data show CDR1 as SGHDT and CDR2 as YYEEEE. The CDR3 coding sequence is TGTGCCAGCAGCTTGCTCGAGGCGAACCATGGCTACACCTTC. Its translation: CASSLLEANHGYTF.